The entry below describes one TCR beta chain. The authors' processing: From reference gene primer amplification, estimates of nucleated cell counts were derived. TCRdb's table, derived via immunoSEQ multiplex PCR, lists solely in-frame clones and lacks some. V, J and clone size are those of that table, while D and trimming were read from the DNA. The sample carries 70,000 to 80,000 clones, over 80% recorded once. The data were taken from a study of blood T cell repertoires in COVID-19. Deletions cut 4 bases from V and 4 bases from J, with 3 bases between. CDR1 and CDR2 from the germline V gene are SGHTS and YDEGEE. This CDR3 comprises 11 residues.

Sequenced material: peripheral blood. The receptor comes from a woman aged 45-60 years with acute or convalescent COVID-19. V is TRBV5-8 and J is TRBJ2-1; the D is unclear. CDR3 nucleotide sequence: TGTGCCAGCAGCCCGTACAATGAGCAGTTCTTC. Amino acids: CASSPYNEQFF.